The 24 T cell receptor beta chains below all came from one sample that was sequenced in a study of cytomegalovirus exposure and HLA in healthy donors. The PCR employed 60 Vbeta primers together with 13 Jbeta primers. This table comes from immunoSEQ multiplex PCR, and its TCRdb copy is limited to in-frame clones, with some not included. The sample yields about 160,000 clones, approximately 80% seen once. Sample: PBMCs. The receptors derive from a man younger than 40 in good health and CMV-seropositive.

The chain links TRBV2 to TRBJ1-2; a weak D match, TRBD1 (6 bases). Germline CDR1 SNHLY, CDR2 FYNNEI. V dropped 11 bases and J dropped 5 bases, with 18 bases sitting between them. CDR3 length: 13 residues. This CDR3 is CAGGRGGAYGYTF. The CDR3 bases are TGTGCCGGGGGCCGGGGTGGTGCGTATGGCTACACCTTC.

In this sample, this clone turned up a few times. This chain connects TRBV29-1 to TRBJ2-1, with a possible D match to TRBD2 (6 bases). CDR3 length: 12 amino acids. Germline loops: CDR1 SQVTM, CDR2 ANQGSEA. V lost 3 bases, J lost 13 bases, and 16 bases lay in between. Written as DNA, the CDR3 is TGCAGCGTTGATCGCGGGGCCCCTCCCCAGTTCTTC. Translation gives CSVDRGAPPQFF.

This clone was recorded a few times. The rearrangement uses TRBV5-4 and TRBJ2-3; 8 nucleotides agree with TRBD1. Germline V gene sequence: CDR1 SGHNT, CDR2 YYREEE (reference sequence). The CDR3 loop spans 16 amino acids. Losses at the gene ends were 0 bases for V and 2 bases for J; bases not matched to a gene: 5. CDR3 DNA: TGTGCCAGCAGCTTGGGCCGGGACAGGCTCACAGATACGCAGTATTTT. Protein: CASSLGRDRLTDTQYF. Together with reference TRBV5-4 and TRBJ2-3, the CDR3 gives the full variable domain: ETGVTQSPTHLIKTRGQQVTLRCSSQSGHNTVSWYQQALGQGPQFIFQYYREEENGRGNFPPRFSGLQFPNYSSELNVNALELDDSALYLCASSLGRDRLTDTQYFGPGTRLTVL.

The V gene is TRBV10-3, the J gene TRBJ2-3; 11 bases line up with TRBD2. J lost 0 bases, V lost 5 bases, and 7 bases had no gene match. Per the germline V gene, CDR1 is ENHRY and CDR2 is SYGVKD. There are 17 residues in the CDR3. CDR3 DNA: TGTGCCATCAGTCGCCTAGCGGGGGGTTTTAGCACAGATACGCAGTATTTT. Encoded protein: CAISRLAGGFSTDTQYF.

The rearrangement links TRBV6-1 to TRBJ2-7; TRBD2 aligns across 12 bases. The CDR3 sequence is 13 residues long. CDR1 and CDR2 from the germline V gene are MNHNS and SASEGT. V gave up 4 bases and J gave up 5 bases; unmatched junction bases: 0. The CDR3 sequence is CASSGLAGDEQYF. CDR3 sequence (DNA): TGTGCCAGCAGTGGACTAGCGGGGGACGAGCAGTACTTC.

The chain has TRBV2 and TRBJ2-2; 11 bases map to TRBD2. The trim removed 6 bases at V and 3 bases at J, leaving 3 bases unmatched. The CDR3 loop spans 15 amino acids. From germline, CDR1 is SNHLY and CDR2 FYNNEI. The CDR3 spells CASRETSGDTGELFF. CDR3 sequence (DNA): TGTGCCAGCAGGGAGACTAGCGGGGACACCGGGGAGCTGTTTTTT.

This clone came up once. CDR3 nucleotides: TGTGCCACCAGCAGACACAGGATAGGATTCTATGGCTACACCTTC. This translates into CATSRHRIGFYGYTF. The rearrangement uses TRBV15 and TRBJ1-2; perhaps TRBD1 as D (5 bases). V dropped 2 bases and J dropped 4 bases, with 14 bases sitting between them. Germline assignment: CDR1 LNHNV and CDR2 YYDKDF (reference sequence). The CDR3 contains 15 residues.

The chain recombines TRBV6-1 with TRBJ2-7; the D gene is possibly TRBD2 (6 bases). The CDR3 runs to 14 residues. V lost 8 bases and J 5 bases, leaving 19 bases between the germline ends. Germline loops: CDR1 MNHNS, CDR2 SASEGT. The CDR3 coding sequence is TGTGCCAGCCTATCGCTCGGGGGTTACGACGAGCAGTACTTC. Translated: CASLSLGGYDEQYF.

The J gene is TRBJ2-7, the V gene TRBV6-1, with D possibly matching TRBD1 (6 bases). Deletions cut 6 bases from V and 4 bases from J, with 19 bases between. Germline V gene sequence: CDR1 MNHNS, CDR2 SASEGT. The CDR3 is 15 residues long. The CDR3 loop reads CASRTPGHQGYEQYF. As DNA, the CDR3 is TGTGCCAGCAGAACCCCGGGACACCAAGGATACGAGCAGTACTTC.

The chain has TRBV27 and TRBJ2-7; 8 nucleotides match TRBD1. Germline V gene lookup returns CDR1 MNHEY and CDR2 SMNVEV (reference sequence). This CDR3 region has 14 residues. The J segment lost 4 bases and the V segment lost 6 bases, leaving 8 bases of the junction unmatched. CDR3: CASSLGQGGYEQYF. The CDR3 coding sequence is TGTGCCAGCAGCCTTGGACAGGGCGGATACGAGCAGTACTTC.

The chain has TRBV5-6 and TRBJ2-7, with D uncertain. V was pared by 4 bases and J by 1 base, with 9 bases between. CDR1 SGHDT and CDR2 YYEEEE come from the germline V gene. The CDR3 covers 13 residues. The CDR3 is CASSPTDSYEQYF. In DNA form, the CDR3 reads TGTGCCAGCAGCCCCACTGATTCCTACGAGCAGTACTTC.

The V call is TRBV28, the J call TRBJ1-5, with unresolved D. There are 14 residues in the CDR3. Germline CDR1 MDHEN, CDR2 SYDVKM. The V end lost 4 bases, the J end lost 0 bases, and 7 bases lay between the germline ends. The CDR3 nucleotides are TGTGCCAGCAGTTCCGGGATTAGCAATCAGCCCCAGCATTTT. Encoded protein: CASSSGISNQPQHF.

The rearrangement links TRBV7-3 to TRBJ2-1, with D maybe TRBD2 (6 bases). CDR1 and CDR2 from the germline V gene are SGHTA and FQGTGA. The CDR3 loop spans 14 amino acids. The V end was cut by 5 bases, the J end by 7 bases, with 15 bases between. Written as DNA, the CDR3 is TGTGCCAGCAGCGGGGACTTCCCTGGAAATGAGCAGTTCTTC. Its translation is CASSGDFPGNEQFF.

This clone has just one count. V usage is TRBV5-6 and J usage is TRBJ2-7, with a weak D call TRBD1 (5 bases). Trimming removed 3 bases at V and 4 bases at J, with 14 bases between. CDR1 and CDR2 (germline): SGHDT, YYEEEE. CDR3 length equals 14 residues. The CDR3 DNA reads TGTGCCAGCAGCTCGGCCAGGGATTATTACGAGCAGTACTTC. Translated: CASSSARDYYEQYF. The entire variable domain, with the rest obtained from reference TRBV5-6 and TRBJ2-7, is as follows: DAGVTQSPTHLIKTRGQQVTLRCSPKSGHDTVSWYQQALGQGPQFIFQYYEEEERQRGNFPDRFSGHQFPNYSSELNVNALLLGDSALYLCASSSARDYYEQYFGPGTRLTVT.

The J gene is TRBJ1-4, the V gene TRBV2; possible D gene TRBD1, 6 bases. CDR1 SNHLY and CDR2 FYNNEI come from the germline V gene. The CDR3 has 14 residues. Trimming stripped 7 bases from V and 4 bases from J, with 13 bases between. CDR3 residues: CASNPGQFNEKLFF. The DNA for the CDR3 is TGTGCCAGCAACCCGGGACAATTTAATGAAAAACTGTTTTTT.

The CDR3 DNA follows: TGTGCCAGCAGCCAAGGAGGGACAGGGGTTAGAGAGCAGTACTTC. Translation gives CASSQGGTGVREQYF. V usage is TRBV14 and J usage is TRBJ2-7; TRBD1 matches at 10 bases. CDR1 SGHDN and CDR2 FVKESK come from the germline V gene. V gave up 1 base and J gave up 7 bases; unmatched junction bases: 7. CDR3 size: 15 residues.

The chain couples TRBV5-1 to TRBJ1-5; TRBD1 might be the D (5 bases). Trimming took off 1 base at V and 4 bases at J, with 12 bases between the two ends. The CDR3 extends over 15 amino acids. Germline V CDR1 and CDR2: SGHRS, YFSETQ. For the CDR3, the DNA is TGCGCCAGCAGCTTGTCGGGGGGTGGTAATCAGCCCCAGCATTTT. It is translated as CASSLSGGGNQPQHF.

This CDR3 is CASSLVGVPDTQYF. For the CDR3, the DNA is TGCGCCAGCAGCTTGGTCGGGGTCCCAGATACGCAGTATTTT. The J gene is TRBJ2-3, the V gene TRBV5-1; weak D call: TRBD2 (5 bases). Trimming removed 0 bases from V and 4 bases from J, with 9 bases in between. The germline gives CDR1 SGHRS, CDR2 YFSETQ. The CDR3 has 14 residues.

The V call is TRBV21-1, the J call TRBJ2-7; TRBD2 is the table's D call, not checked against the DNA. TRBV21-1 is flagged as a pseudogene. This CDR3 contains 17 residues. The chain's CDR3 is CASSKRTSGGRSYEQYF. The CDR3 DNA sequence: TGTGCCAGCAGCAAACGGACTAGCGGGGGCCGCTCCTACGAGCAGTACTTC.

This chain uses TRBV19 with TRBJ2-2, with a possible D match to TRBD1 (5 bases). Trimming cost V 10 bases and J 6 bases, with 9 bases left between them. Looked up from germline, CDR1 is LNHDA and CDR2 is SQIVND (reference sequence). CDR3 length equals 11 residues. Here the CDR3 DNA reads TGTGCCACAGGGTATCCCGGGGAGCTGTTTTTT. Its translation: CATGYPGELFF.

The chain couples TRBV25-1 to TRBJ2-3, with D hard to call. The germline gives CDR1 MGHDK, CDR2 SYGVNS. Trimming left V 5 bases short and J 2 bases short, with 14 bases between. The CDR3 contains 15 residues. The CDR3: CASSSDTLNTDTQYF. The DNA of the CDR3 is TGTGCCAGCAGTTCTGACACCTTAAACACAGATACGCAGTATTTT.

This clone was seen a few times. The gene calls are TRBV21-1 and TRBJ1-1; the D segment call TRBD1 is taken from the table without a DNA check. TRBV21-1 is marked as a pseudogene. The CDR3 has 14 residues. CDR3 loop: CASSKQGWGAEAFF. The CDR3 DNA sequence: TGTGCCAGCAGCAAACAGGGGTGGGGCGCTGAAGCTTTCTTT.

This sequence joins TRBV5-1 and TRBJ1-2, with 9 positions matching TRBD1. The germline V gene has CDR1 SGHRS and CDR2 YFSETQ. The length of the CDR3 is 16 residues. The trim removed 3 bases at V and 3 bases at J, leaving 9 bases unmatched. Written as DNA, the CDR3 is TGCGCCAGCAGCTGGAAACAGGGGGCTGAGGACTATGGCTACACCTTC. It is translated as CASSWKQGAEDYGYTF.

A few counts support this clone. The chain uses TRBV9 and TRBJ2-1, with 10 bases aligning to TRBD2. This CDR3 is 15 amino acids long. Germline loops: CDR1 SGDLS, CDR2 YYNGEE. The trim removed 4 bases at V and 7 bases at J, leaving 8 bases unmatched. CDR3 residues: CASSISGGAGNEQFF. In nucleotides, the CDR3 is TGTGCCAGCAGCATCAGCGGGGGGGCCGGGAATGAGCAGTTCTTC.